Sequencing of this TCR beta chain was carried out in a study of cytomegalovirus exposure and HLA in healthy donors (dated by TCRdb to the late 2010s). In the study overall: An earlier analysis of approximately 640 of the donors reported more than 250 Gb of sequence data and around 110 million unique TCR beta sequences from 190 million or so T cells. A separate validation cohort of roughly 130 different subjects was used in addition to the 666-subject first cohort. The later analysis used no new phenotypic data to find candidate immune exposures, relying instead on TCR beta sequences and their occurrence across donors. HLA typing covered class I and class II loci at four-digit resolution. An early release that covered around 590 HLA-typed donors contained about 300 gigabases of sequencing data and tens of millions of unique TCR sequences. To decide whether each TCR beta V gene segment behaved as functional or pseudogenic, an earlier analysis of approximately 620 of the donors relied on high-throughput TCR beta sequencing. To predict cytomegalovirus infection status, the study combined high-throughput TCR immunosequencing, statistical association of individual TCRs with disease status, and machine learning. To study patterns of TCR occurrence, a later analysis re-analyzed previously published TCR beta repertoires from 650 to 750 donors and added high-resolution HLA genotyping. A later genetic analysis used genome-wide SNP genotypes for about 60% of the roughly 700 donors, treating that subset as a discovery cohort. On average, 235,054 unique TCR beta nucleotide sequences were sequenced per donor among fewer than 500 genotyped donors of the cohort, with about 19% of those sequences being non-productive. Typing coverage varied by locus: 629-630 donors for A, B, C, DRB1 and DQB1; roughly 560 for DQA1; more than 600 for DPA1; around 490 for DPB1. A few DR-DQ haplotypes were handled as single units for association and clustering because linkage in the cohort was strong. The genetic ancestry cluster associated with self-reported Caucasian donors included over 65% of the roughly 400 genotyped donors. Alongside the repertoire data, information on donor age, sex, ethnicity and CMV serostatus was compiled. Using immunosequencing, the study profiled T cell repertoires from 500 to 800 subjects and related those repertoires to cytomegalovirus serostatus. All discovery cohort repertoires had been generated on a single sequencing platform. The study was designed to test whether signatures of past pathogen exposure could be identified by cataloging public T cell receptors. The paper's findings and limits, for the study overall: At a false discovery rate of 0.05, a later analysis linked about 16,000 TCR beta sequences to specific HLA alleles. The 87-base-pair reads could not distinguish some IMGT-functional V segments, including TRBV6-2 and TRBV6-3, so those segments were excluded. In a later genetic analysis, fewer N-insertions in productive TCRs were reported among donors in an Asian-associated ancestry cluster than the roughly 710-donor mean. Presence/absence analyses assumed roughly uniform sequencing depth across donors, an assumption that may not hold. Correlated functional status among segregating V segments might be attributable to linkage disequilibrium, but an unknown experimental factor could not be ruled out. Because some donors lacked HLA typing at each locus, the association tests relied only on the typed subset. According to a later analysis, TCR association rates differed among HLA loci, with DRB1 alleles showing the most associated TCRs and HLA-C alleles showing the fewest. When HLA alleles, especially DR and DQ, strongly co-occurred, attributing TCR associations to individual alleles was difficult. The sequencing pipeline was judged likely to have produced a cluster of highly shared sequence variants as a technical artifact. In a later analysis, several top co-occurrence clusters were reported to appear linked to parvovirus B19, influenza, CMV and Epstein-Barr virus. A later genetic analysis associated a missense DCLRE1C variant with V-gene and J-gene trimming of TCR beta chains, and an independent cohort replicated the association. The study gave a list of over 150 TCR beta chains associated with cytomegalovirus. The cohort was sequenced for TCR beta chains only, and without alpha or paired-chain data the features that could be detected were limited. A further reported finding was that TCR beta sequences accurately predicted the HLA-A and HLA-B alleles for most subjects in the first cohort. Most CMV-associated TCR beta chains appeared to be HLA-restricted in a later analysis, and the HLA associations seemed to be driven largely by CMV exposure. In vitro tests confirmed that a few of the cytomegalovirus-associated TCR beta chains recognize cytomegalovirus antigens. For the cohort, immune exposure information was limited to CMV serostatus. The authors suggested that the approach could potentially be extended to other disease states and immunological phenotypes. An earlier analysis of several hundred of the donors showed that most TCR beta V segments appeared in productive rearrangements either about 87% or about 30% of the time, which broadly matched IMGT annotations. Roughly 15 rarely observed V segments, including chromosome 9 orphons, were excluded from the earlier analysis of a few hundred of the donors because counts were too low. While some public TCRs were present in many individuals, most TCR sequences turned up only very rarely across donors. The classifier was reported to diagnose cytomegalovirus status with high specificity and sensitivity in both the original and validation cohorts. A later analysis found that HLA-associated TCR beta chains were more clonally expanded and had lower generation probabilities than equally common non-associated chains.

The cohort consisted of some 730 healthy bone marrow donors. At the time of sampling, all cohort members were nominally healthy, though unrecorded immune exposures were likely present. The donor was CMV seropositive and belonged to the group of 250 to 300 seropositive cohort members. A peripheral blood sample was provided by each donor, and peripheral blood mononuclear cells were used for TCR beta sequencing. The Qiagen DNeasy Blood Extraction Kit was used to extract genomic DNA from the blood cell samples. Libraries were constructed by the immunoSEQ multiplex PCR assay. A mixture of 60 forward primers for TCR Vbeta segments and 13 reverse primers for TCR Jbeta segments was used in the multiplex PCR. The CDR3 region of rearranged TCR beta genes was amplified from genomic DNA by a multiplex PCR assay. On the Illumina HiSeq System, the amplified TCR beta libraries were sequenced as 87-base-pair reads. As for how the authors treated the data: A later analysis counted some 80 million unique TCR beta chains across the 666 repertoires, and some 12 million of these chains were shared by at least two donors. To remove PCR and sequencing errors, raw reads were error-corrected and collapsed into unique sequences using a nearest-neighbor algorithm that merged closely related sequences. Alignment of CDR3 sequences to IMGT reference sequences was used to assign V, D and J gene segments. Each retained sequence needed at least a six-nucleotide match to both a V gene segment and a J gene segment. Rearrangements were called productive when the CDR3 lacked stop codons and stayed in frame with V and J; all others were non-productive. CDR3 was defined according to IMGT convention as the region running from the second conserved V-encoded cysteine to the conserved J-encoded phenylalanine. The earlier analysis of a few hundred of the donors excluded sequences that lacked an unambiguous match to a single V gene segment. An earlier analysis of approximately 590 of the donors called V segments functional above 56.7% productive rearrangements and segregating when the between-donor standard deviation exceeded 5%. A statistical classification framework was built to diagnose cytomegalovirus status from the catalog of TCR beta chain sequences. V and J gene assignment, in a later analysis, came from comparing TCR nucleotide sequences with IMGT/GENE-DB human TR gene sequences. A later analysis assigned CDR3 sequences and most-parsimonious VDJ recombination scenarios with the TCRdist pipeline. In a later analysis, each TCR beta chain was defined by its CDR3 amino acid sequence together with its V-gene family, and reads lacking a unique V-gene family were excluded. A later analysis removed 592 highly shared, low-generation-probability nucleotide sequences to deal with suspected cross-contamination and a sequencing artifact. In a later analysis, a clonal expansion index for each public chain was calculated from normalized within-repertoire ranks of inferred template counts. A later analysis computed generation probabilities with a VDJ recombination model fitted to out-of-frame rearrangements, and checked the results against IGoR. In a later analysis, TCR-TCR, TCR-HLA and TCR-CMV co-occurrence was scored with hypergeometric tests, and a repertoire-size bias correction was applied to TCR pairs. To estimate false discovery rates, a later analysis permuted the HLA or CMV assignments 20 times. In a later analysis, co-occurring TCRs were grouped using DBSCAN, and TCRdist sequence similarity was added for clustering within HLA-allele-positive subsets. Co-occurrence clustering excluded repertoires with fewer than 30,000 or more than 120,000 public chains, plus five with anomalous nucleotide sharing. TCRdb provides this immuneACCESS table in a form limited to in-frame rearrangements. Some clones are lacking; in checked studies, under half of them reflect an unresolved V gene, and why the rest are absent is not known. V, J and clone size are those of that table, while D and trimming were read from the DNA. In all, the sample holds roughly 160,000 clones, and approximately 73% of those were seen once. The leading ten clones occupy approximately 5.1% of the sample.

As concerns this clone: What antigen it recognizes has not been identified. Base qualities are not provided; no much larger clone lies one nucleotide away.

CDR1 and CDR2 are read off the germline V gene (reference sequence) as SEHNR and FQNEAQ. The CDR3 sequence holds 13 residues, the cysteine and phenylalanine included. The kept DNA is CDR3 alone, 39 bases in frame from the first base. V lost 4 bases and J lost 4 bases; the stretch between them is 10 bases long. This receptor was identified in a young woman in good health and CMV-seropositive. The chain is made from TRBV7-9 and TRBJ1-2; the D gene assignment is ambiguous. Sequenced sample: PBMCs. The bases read TGTGCCAGCAGCTATGGTACAATCTATGGCTACACCTTC. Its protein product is CASSYGTIYGYTF.